Given below is one TCR beta chain in context. Exclusion of a patient followed from autoimmune disease history or systemic immunosuppression. Peripheral blood came from all dose cohorts at three timepoints. The record originates from a study of OX40 agonist ivuxolimab in advanced cancers. Across the whole study: Subjects had a mean age of about 61 years, with a range of 23 to 79; 82.7% were male.

Profiling relied on immunoSEQ multiplex PCR, and the TCRdb table lists in-frame clones only, not all of them. Among roughly 80,000 clones listed, roughly 91% were seen once. Sequences were derived from CD4+ or CD8+ T cells sorted from blood, sampled in a trial of the OX40 agonist ivuxolimab. The receptor comes from an adult with an advanced solid tumor such as melanoma, head and neck, liver or kidney cancer.

Written as DNA, the CDR3 is TGTGCCAGCAGTGAAGACACTAGCGGGAGAAACGATGAGCAGTTCTTC. The encoded protein is CASSEDTSGRNDEQFF. The rearrangement uses TRBV6-1 and TRBJ2-1; TRBD2 matches at 11 bases. Germline CDR1 is MNHNS and CDR2 is SASEGT. This CDR3 region has 16 residues. Germline trimming cut 1 base from V and 8 bases from J; bases unmatched to any gene: 7.